This T cell receptor beta chain emerged from a study of blood T cell repertoires in COVID-19. Authors' data handling: Reference gene primer amplification gave nucleated cell count estimates. The data were produced by immunoSEQ multiplex PCR, yet TCRdb's version contains in-frame clones alone and is incomplete. Clone size and the V and J calls come from that table; the DNA yielded D and trimming. The table includes some 330,000 clones, about four fifths detected once. Trimming left V 3 bases short and J 3 bases short, with 15 bases between. Germline V CDR1 and CDR2: KGHSH, LQKENI. This CDR3 has 15 amino acids.

The receptor was isolated from a woman between 45 and 60 years old who had recovered from COVID-19. Sequencing was carried out using PBMCs or T cells enriched from blood (not recorded which). The chain uses TRBV18 and TRBJ2-7; tentatively, D is TRBD2 (6 bases). The CDR3 sequence: CASSPTAGTDYEQYF. The CDR3 coding sequence is TGTGCCAGCTCACCTACCGCGGGGACGGACTACGAGCAGTACTTC.